This TCR beta chain was identified in a study of T-cell memory formation after mild COVID-19. Whole-study context: Largely, TCR clusters stayed within a single donor. Study-level points and caveats: Researchers found some responding clones in pre-infection memory, a sign that cross-reactive memory joined.

Trimming took 6 bases from V and 2 from J, leaving 12 bases between them. In germline, CDR1 is MNHEY, CDR2 SVGAGI. CDR3 length: 14 residues. As regards this clonotype: What it binds is unknown.

TCRdb itself ran the 5' RACE reads through MiXCR, one entry per CDR3 protein. The data contain about 360,000 distinct CDR3 sequences, over 13% of them singletons. The V gene is TRBV6-5, the J gene TRBJ2-3; no definite D call. Specimen: PBMCs or a T cell subset sorted from them (not recorded which). The clonotype was recovered from a man aged 18 to 30 who had mild COVID-19 (a few samples of this study predate the infection). Cell type and time point are not known. CDR3 region: CASSGGWDTDTQYF. The CDR3 DNA follows: TGTGCCAGCAGCGGCGGATGGGACACAGATACGCAGTATTTT.